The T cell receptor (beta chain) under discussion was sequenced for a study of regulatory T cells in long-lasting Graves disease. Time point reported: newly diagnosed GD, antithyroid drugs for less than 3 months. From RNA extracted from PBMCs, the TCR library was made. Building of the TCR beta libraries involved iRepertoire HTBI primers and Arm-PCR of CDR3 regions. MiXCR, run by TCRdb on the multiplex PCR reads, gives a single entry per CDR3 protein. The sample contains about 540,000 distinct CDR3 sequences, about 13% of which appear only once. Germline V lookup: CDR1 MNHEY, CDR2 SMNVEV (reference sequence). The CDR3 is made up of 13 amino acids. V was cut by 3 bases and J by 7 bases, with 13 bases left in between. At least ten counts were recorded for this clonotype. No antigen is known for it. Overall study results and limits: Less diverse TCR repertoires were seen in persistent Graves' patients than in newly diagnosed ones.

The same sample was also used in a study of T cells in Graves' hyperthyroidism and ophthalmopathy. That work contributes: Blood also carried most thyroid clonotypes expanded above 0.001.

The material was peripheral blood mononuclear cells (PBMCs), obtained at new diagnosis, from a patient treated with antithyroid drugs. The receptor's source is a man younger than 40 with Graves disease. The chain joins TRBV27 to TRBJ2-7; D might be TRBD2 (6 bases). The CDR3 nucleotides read TGTGCCAGCAGTTTCGGGAGCCACCGGGAGCAGTACTTC. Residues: CASSFGSHREQYF.